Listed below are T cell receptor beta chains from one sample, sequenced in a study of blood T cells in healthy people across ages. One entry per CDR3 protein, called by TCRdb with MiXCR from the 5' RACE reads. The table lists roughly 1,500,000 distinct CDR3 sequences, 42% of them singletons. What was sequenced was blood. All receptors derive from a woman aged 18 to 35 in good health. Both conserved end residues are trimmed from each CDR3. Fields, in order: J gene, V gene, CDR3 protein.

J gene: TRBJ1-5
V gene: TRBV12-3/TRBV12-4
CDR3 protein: ASSPGTGYNQPQH

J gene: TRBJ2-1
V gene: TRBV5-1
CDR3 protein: ASSLAAVSYNEQF

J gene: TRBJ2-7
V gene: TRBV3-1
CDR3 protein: ASSQVTTGYYEQY

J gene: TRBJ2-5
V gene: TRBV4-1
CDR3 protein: ASSVSPGQTIETQY

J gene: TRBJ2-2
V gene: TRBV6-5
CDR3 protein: ASNPLGGAGSGELF

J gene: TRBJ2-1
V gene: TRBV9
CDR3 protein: ASSVAETGGIHNEQF

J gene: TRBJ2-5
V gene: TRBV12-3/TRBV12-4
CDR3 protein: ASSKRRLAGGPGEQY

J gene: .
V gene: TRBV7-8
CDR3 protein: ASSSVRVPALYEQY

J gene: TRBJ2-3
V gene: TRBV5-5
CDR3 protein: ASSLAGAQYTDTQY

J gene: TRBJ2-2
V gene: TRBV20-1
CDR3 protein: SARDTLSTGELF

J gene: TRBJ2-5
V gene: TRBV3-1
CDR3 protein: ASSQSGSSSFGETQY

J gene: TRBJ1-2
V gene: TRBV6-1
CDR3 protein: ASSETLGGDYGYT

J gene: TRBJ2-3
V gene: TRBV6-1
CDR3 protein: ASSPGTSGREGTDTQY

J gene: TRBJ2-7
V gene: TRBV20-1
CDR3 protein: SARRTRDEQY

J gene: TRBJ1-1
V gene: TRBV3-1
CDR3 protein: ASSEGLEAF

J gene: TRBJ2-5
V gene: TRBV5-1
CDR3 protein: ASSDRQTYNEQY

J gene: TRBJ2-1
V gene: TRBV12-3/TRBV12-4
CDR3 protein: ASSFAGASGEQF

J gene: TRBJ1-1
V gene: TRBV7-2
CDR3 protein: ASSLESAEAF

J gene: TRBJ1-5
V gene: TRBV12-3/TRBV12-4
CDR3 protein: ASQGVGSNQPQH

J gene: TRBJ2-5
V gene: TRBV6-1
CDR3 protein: ASSEWIQETQY

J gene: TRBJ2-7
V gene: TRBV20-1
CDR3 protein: SAANTGFGGYEQY

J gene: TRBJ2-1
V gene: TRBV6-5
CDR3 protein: ASSPGRANEQF

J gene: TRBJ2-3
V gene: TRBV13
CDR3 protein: ASSLEGQGKTNTDTQY

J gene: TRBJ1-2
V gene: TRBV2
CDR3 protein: ASSEGQAYGYT

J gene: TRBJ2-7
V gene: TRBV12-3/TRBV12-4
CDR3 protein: ASSLSRVDEQY

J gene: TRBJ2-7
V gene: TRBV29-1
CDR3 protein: SVEGVGGTYEQY

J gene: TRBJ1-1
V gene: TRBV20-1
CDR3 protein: SASDRAAGYTEAF

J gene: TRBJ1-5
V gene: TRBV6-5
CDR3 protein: ASSYGIIAGQGGQQDQPQH

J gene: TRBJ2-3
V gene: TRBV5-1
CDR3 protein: ASSWRFGDTQY

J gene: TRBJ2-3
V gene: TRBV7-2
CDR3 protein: ASSGGTTDTQY

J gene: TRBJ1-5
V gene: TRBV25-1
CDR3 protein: ASSGTGGMTNQPQH

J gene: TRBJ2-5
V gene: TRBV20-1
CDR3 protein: SARPWPSGPRETQY

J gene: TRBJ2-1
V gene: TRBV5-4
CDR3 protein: ASSPGLAGAVGNEQF

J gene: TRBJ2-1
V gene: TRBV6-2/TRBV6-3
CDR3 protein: ASRPTSGIRGEF

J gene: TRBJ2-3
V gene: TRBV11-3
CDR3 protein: ASSLSSGTTETQY

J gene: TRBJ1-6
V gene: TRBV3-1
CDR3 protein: ASSQGVSINSPLH

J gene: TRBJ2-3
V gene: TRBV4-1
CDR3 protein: ASSQDSPDRGLADTQY

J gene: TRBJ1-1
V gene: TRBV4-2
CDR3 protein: ASSWNTEAF

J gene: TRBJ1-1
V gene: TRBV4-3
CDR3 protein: ASSQALLGGDTEAF

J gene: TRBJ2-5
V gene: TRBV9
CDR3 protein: ASSVGTGAGNEQY

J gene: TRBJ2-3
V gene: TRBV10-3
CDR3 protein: AISVSGRASADTQY

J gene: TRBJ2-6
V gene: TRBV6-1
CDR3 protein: ASSASGVGLSGANVLT

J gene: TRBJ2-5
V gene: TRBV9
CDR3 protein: ASSVDVAVQETQY

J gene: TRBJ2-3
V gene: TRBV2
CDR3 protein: ASSVFVRGQELDTQY

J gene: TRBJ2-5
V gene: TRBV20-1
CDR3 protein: SAREAKGTTETQY

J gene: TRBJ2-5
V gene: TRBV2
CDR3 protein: ASSETSGRVRETQY

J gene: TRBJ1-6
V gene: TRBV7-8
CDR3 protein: ASSLGPKTPLH

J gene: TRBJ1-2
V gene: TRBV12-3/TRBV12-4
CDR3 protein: ASSLSQDLLSYGYT

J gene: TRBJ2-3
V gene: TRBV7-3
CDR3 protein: ASSRNGEDTQY

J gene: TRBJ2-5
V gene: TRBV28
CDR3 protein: ASSSHPRATSQETQY